The source of this TCR beta chain is a study of T cell changes during pregnancy in multiple sclerosis. Germline assignment: CDR1 LGHNT and CDR2 FRNRAP. The CDR3 covers 18 residues. Unmatched junction bases numbered 10, after V lost 3 bases and J lost 1 base. Only in-frame clones appear in the TCRdb table, and some are missing; sequencing was by immunoSEQ multiplex PCR. This table holds about 20,000 clones, less than 90% found once. The source was CD8+ T cells from peripheral blood mononuclear cells, collected in the third trimester of pregnancy. This chain uses TRBV12-5 with TRBJ2-1; 9 nucleotides agree with TRBD2. This clonotype was sampled from a female donor in good health, enrolled as a control in a pregnancy study. The CDR3 spells CASGFHGLAGESYNEQFF. CDR3 sequence (DNA): TGTGCTAGTGGTTTTCATGGTTTAGCGGGAGAATCCTACAATGAGCAGTTCTTC. Combining the CDR3 with reference TRBV12-5 and TRBJ2-1 gives the whole variable domain DARVTQTPRHKVTEMGQEVTMRCQPILGHNTVFWYRQTMMQGLELLAYFRNRAPLDDSGMPKDRFSAEMPDATLATLKIQPSEPRDSAVYFCASGFHGLAGESYNEQFFGPGTRLTVL.